The TCR beta chain under discussion was sequenced for a study of blood T cell repertoires in COVID-19. About the study: Sites across the United States, Italy and Spain contributed samples from acute and convalescent COVID-19.

In the original analysis: Using reference gene primer amplification, nucleated cell counts were estimated. The assay was immunoSEQ multiplex PCR, and TCRdb's table has in-frame clones only and misses some. V and J calls and clone size are copied from that table; D and trimming were computed from the DNA. The table shows some 200,000 clones, with around 82% occurring only once. Recovery among Cohort 3 donors was established by two negative PCRs, clearance, or symptom resolution. Germline V gene lookup returns CDR1 SGHNT and CDR2 YYREEE (reference sequence). V dropped 10 bases and J dropped 2 bases, with 22 bases sitting between them. CDR3 length: 16 residues.

The sequenced sample consisted of PBMCs or T cells enriched from blood (not recorded which). The sequence came from a man between 40 and 49 years old who had recovered from COVID-19. The rearrangement links TRBV5-4 to TRBJ2-1; TRBD2 might be the D (5 bases). The CDR3 bases are TGTGCCTCCACTAAAGAGGCTCCGGGAACCTACAATGAGCAGTTCTTC. Protein product: CASTKEAPGTYNEQFF.